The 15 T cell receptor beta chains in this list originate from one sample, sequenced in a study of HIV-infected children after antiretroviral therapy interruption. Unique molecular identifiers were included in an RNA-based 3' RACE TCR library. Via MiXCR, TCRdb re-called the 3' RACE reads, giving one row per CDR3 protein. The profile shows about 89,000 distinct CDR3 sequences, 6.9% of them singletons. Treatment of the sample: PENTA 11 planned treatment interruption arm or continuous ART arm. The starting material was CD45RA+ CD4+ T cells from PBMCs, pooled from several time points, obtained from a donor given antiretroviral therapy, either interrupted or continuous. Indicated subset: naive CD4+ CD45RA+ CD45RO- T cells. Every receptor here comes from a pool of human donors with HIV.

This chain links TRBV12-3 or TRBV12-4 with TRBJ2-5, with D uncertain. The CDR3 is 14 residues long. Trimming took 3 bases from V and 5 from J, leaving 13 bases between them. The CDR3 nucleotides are TGTGCCAGCAGTTTCTTGTTTCCGACGGAGACCCAGTACTTC. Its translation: CASSFLFPTETQYF.

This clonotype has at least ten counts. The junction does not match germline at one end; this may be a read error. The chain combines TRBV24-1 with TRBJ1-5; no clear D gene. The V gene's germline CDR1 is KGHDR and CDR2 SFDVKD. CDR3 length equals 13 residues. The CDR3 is CATALRSNRPQHF. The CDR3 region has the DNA TGTGCCACCGCCCTTAGGAGCAATCGGCCCCAGCATTTT.

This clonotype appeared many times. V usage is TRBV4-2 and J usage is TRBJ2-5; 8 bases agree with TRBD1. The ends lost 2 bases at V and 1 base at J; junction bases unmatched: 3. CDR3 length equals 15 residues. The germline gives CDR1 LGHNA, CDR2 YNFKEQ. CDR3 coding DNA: TGTGCCAGCAGCCAACACAGGGGGACCCAAGAGACCCAGTACTTC. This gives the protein CASSQHRGTQETQYF.

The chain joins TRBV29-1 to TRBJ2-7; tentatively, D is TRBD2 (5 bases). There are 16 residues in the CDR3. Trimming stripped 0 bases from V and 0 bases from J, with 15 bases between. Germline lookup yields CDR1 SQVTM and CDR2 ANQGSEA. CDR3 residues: CSVEERSGLSSYEQYF. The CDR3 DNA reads TGCAGCGTTGAAGAGAGGTCAGGACTGAGCTCCTACGAGCAGTACTTC.

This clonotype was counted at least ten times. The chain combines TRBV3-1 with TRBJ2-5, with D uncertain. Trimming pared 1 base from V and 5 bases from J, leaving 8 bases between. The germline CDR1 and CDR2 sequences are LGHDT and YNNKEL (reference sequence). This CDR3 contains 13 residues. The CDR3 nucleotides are TGTGCCAGCAGCCAAGTCCCATACGAGACCCAGTACTTC. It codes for CASSQVPYETQYF.

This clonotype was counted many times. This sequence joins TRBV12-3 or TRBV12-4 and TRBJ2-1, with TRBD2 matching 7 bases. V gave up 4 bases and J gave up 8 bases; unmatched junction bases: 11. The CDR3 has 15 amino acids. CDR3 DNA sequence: TGTGCCAGCAGTTGGGATCAAGCGGGATCCGATGAGCAGTTCTTC. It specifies CASSWDQAGSDEQFF.

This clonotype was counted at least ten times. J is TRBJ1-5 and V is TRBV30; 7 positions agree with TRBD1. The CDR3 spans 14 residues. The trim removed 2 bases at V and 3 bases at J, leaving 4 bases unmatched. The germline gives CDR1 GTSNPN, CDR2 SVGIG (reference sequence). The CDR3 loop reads CAWSRGPFNQPQHF. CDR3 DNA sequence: TGTGCCTGGAGTAGGGGGCCCTTCAATCAGCCCCAGCATTTT.

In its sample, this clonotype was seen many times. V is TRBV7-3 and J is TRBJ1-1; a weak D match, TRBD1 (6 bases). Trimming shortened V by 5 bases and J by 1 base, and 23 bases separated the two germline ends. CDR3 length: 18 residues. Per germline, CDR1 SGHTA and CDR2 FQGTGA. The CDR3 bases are TGTGCCAGCAGCACTCACCCATTCTACGAGGGGGAGAACACTGAAGCTTTCTTT. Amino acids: CASSTHPFYEGENTEAFF.

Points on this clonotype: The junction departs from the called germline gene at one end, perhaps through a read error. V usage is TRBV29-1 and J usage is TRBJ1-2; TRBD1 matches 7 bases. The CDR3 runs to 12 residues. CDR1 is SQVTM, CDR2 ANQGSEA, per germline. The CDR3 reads CSVEDGKGAGSF. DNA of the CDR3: TGCAGCGTTGAAGATGGGAAGGGGGCTGGGTCCTTC.

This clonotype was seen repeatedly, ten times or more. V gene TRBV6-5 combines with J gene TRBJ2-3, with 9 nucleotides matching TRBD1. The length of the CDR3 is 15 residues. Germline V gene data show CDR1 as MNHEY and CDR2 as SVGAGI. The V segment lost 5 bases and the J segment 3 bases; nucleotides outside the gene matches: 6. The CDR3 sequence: CASSIGQGITDTQYF. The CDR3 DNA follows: TGTGCCAGCAGTATCGGACAGGGGATAACAGATACGCAGTATTTT.

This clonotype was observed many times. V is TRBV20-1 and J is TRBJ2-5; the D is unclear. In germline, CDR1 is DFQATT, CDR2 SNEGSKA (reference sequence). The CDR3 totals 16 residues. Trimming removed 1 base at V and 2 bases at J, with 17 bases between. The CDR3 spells CSARVFLQPKQETQYF. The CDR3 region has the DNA TGCAGTGCTAGAGTCTTTCTGCAGCCGAAACAAGAGACCCAGTACTTC.

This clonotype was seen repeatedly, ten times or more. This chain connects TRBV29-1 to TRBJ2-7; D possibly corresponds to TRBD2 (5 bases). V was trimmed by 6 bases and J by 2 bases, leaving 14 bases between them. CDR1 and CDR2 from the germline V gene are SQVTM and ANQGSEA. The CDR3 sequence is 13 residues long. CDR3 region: CSVGGGPTYEQYF. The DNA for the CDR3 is TGCAGCGTCGGTGGAGGACCCACCTACGAGCAGTACTTC.

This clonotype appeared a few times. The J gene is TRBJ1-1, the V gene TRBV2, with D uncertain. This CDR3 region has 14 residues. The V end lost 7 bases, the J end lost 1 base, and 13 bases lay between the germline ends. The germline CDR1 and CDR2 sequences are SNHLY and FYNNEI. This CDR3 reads CASIGPGANTEAFF. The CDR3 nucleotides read TGTGCCAGCATTGGGCCAGGAGCGAACACTGAAGCTTTCTTT.

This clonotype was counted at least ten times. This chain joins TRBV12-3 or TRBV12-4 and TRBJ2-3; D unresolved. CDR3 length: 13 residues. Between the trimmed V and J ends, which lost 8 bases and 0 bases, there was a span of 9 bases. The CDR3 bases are TGTGCCAGCGGCCCGGAGAGCACAGATACGCAGTATTTT. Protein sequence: CASGPESTDTQYF.

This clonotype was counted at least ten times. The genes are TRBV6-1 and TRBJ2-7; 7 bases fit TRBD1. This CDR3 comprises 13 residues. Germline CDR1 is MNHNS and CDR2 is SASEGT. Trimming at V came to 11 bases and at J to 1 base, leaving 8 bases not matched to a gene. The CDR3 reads CAHGPDRSYEQYF. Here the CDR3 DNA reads TGTGCCCACGGACCGGACAGGTCCTACGAGCAGTACTTC.